Each of the 26 T cell receptor beta chains below was sequenced from the same sample in a study of glioma-infiltrating T cells. TCR alpha and beta CDR3 regions were amplified from RNA using iRepertoire nested multiplex PCR. Each CDR3 protein gets one entry after TCRdb re-called the multiplex PCR reads with MiXCR. The sample yields 100,000 to 150,000 distinct CDR3 sequences, 20% to 25% seen once. Sequenced input: glioma tissue, nonneoplastic brain tissue, or PBMCs (not recorded which). The receptors were sampled from a human donor with low-grade glioma or glioblastoma, undergoing nonglioma brain surgery, or in good health (not recorded which).

This clonotype showed up just once. This sequence may be a read error, since a much larger clone differs from it by one base. This sequence joins TRBV20-1 and TRBJ2-3; 9 bases map to TRBD2. CDR3 length: 15 residues. CDR1 and CDR2 (germline): DFQATT, SNEGSKA (reference sequence). CDR3: CNATYSGGRTDTQYF. The DNA for the CDR3 is TGCAATGCTACATATAGCGGGGGAAGGACAGATACGCAGTATTTT.

This clonotype occurred a few times. The chain joins TRBV18 to TRBJ2-5; D unclear. Trimming took off 2 bases at V and 4 bases at J, with 8 bases between the two ends. CDR1 is KGHSH, CDR2 LQKENI, per germline. The CDR3 contains 13 residues. Here the CDR3 reads CASSPRTRETQYF. In DNA form, the CDR3 reads TGTGCCAGCTCACCAAGAACTCGAGAGACCCAGTACTTC.

This clonotype was picked up many times. This chain uses TRBV15 with TRBJ2-4; tentative D call: TRBD1 (5 bases). The germline CDR1 and CDR2 sequences are LNHNV and YYDKDF (reference sequence). The CDR3 is 18 residues long. Trimming cost V 5 bases and J 6 bases, with 26 bases left between them. CDR3 residues: CATSLVSPSSDSLNIQYF. CDR3 sequence (DNA): TGTGCCACCAGCCTAGTGTCCCCGAGTAGTGACAGTCTAAACATTCAGTACTTC.

J is TRBJ2-7 and V is TRBV6-1; the match to TRBD2 covers 8 bases. The ends lost 5 bases at V and 6 bases at J; junction bases unmatched: 9. The CDR3 is 14 residues long. Germline V gives CDR1 MNHNS, CDR2 SASEGT. The DNA of the CDR3 is TGTGCCAGCAGTCCCAGCGGGGGTTTGTCCGAGCAGTACGTC. Residues: CASSPSGGLSEQYV.

The rearrangement joins TRBV29-1 to TRBJ2-7, with a tentative D call TRBD2 (5 bases). V was clipped by 6 bases and J by 3 bases, with 9 bases between them. Germline V gene sequence: CDR1 SQVTM, CDR2 ANQGSEA. This CDR3 contains 11 residues. This CDR3 is CSVLRVYEQYV. The CDR3 DNA reads as TGCAGCGTCCTGAGGGTCTACGAGCAGTACGTC.

Ten or more counts support this clonotype. This chain uses TRBV7-9 with TRBJ1-1; the D is unclear. Per the germline V gene, CDR1 is SEHNR and CDR2 is FQNEAQ (reference sequence). V lost 5 bases, J lost 0 bases, and 22 bases lay in between. This CDR3 comprises 18 residues. For the CDR3, the DNA is TGTGCCAGCAGCCGCGGAGGGAGTTCAGATCTCATGAACACTGAAGCTTTCTTT. Its protein is CASSRGGSSDLMNTEAFF.

V is TRBV29-1 and J is TRBJ2-3; D unresolved. The V gene lost 0 bases and the J gene lost 5 bases, with 18 bases spanning the gap. Germline V lookup: CDR1 SQVTM, CDR2 ANQGSEA. This CDR3 contains 16 residues. The CDR3 sequence: CSVEDLYPGVQDTQYF. The CDR3 DNA is TGCAGCGTTGAAGACCTCTACCCTGGCGTGCAAGATACGCAGTATTTT.

In this sample, this clonotype turned up a few times. The V and J genes are TRBV14 and TRBJ1-1; 12 nucleotides agree with TRBD1. This CDR3 has 16 amino acids. Germline CDR1 SGHDN, CDR2 FVKESK. V was pared by 4 bases and J by 0 bases, with 3 bases of the junction left unmatched. The CDR3 sequence: CASSPGTGGLNTEAFF. The CDR3 region has the DNA TGTGCCAGCAGCCCCGGGACAGGGGGCTTGAACACTGAAGCTTTCTTT. The entire variable domain, with the rest obtained from reference TRBV14 and TRBJ1-1, is as follows: EAGVTQFPSHSVIEKGQTVTLRCDPISGHDNLYWYRRVMGKEIKFLLHFVKESKQDESGMPNNRFLAERTGGTYSTLKVQPAELEDSGVYFCASSPGTGGLNTEAFFGQGTRLTVV.

This clonotype was seen at least ten times. V usage is TRBV20-1 and J usage is TRBJ2-3; the match to TRBD2 covers 10 bases. The CDR3 loop spans 15 amino acids. J gave up 1 base and V 6 bases, and 7 bases lay outside the gene matches. Germline CDR1 reads DFQATT; CDR2 reads SNEGSKA (reference sequence). Here the CDR3 reads CSAIFTSGGTDTQYF. As DNA, the CDR3 is TGCAGTGCCATCTTCACTAGCGGGGGCACAGATACGCAGTATTTT.

The CDR3 protein is CASSHQNSNQPQHF. The CDR3 DNA reads as TGTGCCAGCTCACACCAAAATAGCAATCAGCCCCAGCATTTT. The chain has TRBV18 and TRBJ1-5; D unresolved. V lost 4 bases, J lost 0 bases, and 7 bases lay in between. Germline loops: CDR1 KGHSH, CDR2 LQKENI. The CDR3 is 14 residues long. Combining the CDR3 with reference TRBV18 and TRBJ1-5 gives the whole variable domain NAGVMQNPRHLVRRRGQEARLRCSPMKGHSHVYWYRQLPEEGLKFMVYLQKENIIDESGMPKERFSAEFPKEGPSILRIQQVVRGDSAAYFCASSHQNSNQPQHFGDGTRLSIL.

This clonotype was counted at least ten times. J is TRBJ1-2 and V is TRBV27; 11 positions agree with TRBD1. Germline lookup yields CDR1 MNHEY and CDR2 SMNVEV (reference sequence). Losses at the gene ends were 5 bases for V and 4 bases for J; bases not matched to a gene: 6. The CDR3 extends over 15 amino acids. The CDR3 loop reads CASSILGQGGYGYTF. The CDR3 bases are TGTGCCAGCAGTATACTGGGACAGGGGGGCTATGGCTACACCTTC.

The chain links TRBV5-5 to TRBJ1-2; no definite D call. Per germline, CDR1 SGHKS and CDR2 YYEKEE (reference sequence). Trimming pared 0 bases from V and 5 bases from J, leaving 11 bases between. This CDR3 is 14 amino acids long. This CDR3 reads CASSLGADRYGYTF. The CDR3 nucleotides read TGTGCCAGCAGCTTGGGAGCGGACCGATATGGCTACACCTTC.

With respect to this clonotype: A much larger clone lies one base from this, so it may be a read error. The chain employs TRBV6-6 and TRBJ2-3, with unresolved D. Trimming cost V 0 bases and J 14 bases, with 12 bases left between them. The CDR3 spans 12 residues. Per germline, CDR1 MNHNY and CDR2 SVGAGI (reference sequence). CDR3 loop: CASSYSILGAYF. The DNA of the CDR3 is TGTGCCAGCAGTTACTCGATCCTAGGCGCGTATTTT.

J is TRBJ2-5 and V is TRBV3-1; 7 nucleotides match TRBD2. Germline V lookup: CDR1 LGHDT, CDR2 YNNKEL (reference sequence). Trimming removed 4 bases from V and 7 bases from J; junction bases left unmatched: 15. The CDR3 has 16 residues. CDR3: CASSRAEGTIDRTQYF. The DNA of the CDR3 is TGTGCCAGCAGCCGGGCAGAGGGGACTATTGATAGGACCCAGTACTTC.

A note on this clonotype: At one boundary the junction diverges from the germline segment, which might be a read error. The V gene is TRBV6-6, the J gene TRBJ1-3; D gene ambiguous. Germline loops: CDR1 MNHNY, CDR2 SVGAGI (reference sequence). The CDR3 totals 13 residues. The CDR3 is CASSYGPGNNIYF. CDR3 in DNA: TGTGCCAGCAGTTACGGCCCCGGAAACAACATATATTTT.

This chain connects TRBV6-5 to TRBJ1-2; the D is unclear. The CDR3 length is 17 residues. The germline V gene encodes CDR1 MNHEY and CDR2 SVGAGI. The V gene lost 0 bases and the J gene lost 2 bases, with 16 bases spanning the gap. CDR3 sequence reads: CASSYSQGGSRNYGYTF. CDR3 DNA sequence: TGTGCCAGCAGTTACTCGCAAGGAGGCAGTCGAAACTATGGCTACACCTTC.

The sample holds many counts of this clonotype. V is TRBV6-1 and J is TRBJ1-5, with 7 bases lining up with TRBD1. The CDR3 runs to 14 residues. Trimming removed 6 bases from V and 3 bases from J; junction bases left unmatched: 5. Germline CDR1 is MNHNS and CDR2 is SASEGT. The CDR3 loop reads CASSPTGYNQPQHF. CDR3 sequence (DNA): TGTGCCAGCAGCCCGACAGGGTACAATCAGCCCCAGCATTTT.

In the case of this clonotype: A read error may explain this, as a much larger clone is one base away. This sequence joins TRBV6-5 and TRBJ1-2, with TRBD1 matching over 8 bases. Looked up from germline, CDR1 is MNHEY and CDR2 is SVGAGI. The length of the CDR3 is 14 residues. CDR3 sequence: CASSYSTGDYCYTF. Here the CDR3 DNA reads TGTGCCAGCAGTTACTCGACAGGGGACTATTGCTACACCTTC.

This clonotype has more than one count but fewer than ten. J is TRBJ2-2 and V is TRBV6-1; D is perhaps TRBD1 (6 bases). The CDR3 is 13 amino acids. Germline V gives CDR1 MNHNS, CDR2 SASEGT. V was clipped by 6 bases and J by 8 bases, with 13 bases between them. The DNA for the CDR3 is TGTGCCAGCAGAAACAGGGTAGCGGGGGAGCTGTTTTTT. This gives the protein CASRNRVAGELFF.

This clonotype was seen only a few times. V gene TRBV3-1 combines with J gene TRBJ2-1; a possible D gene is TRBD1 (5 bases). This CDR3 is built from 15 residues. Deletions cut 4 bases from V and 5 bases from J, with 15 bases between. The V gene's germline CDR1 is LGHDT and CDR2 YNNKEL (reference sequence). CDR3 DNA sequence: TGTGCCAGCAGCCCCCGTTGGCAGGGTAACAATGAGCAGTTCTTC. Translating it yields CASSPRWQGNNEQFF.

In regard to this clonotype: The junction differs from germline at one of its ends, possibly a read error. The chain combines TRBV7-9 with TRBJ1-1; D gene ambiguous. Germline loops: CDR1 SEHNR, CDR2 FQNEAQ (reference sequence). CDR3 length equals 12 residues. CDR3 residues: CARSLPSTEAFF. The CDR3 DNA follows: TGTGCCAGAAGCTTGCCGAGCACTGAAGCTTTCTTT.

This clonotype turned up a few times. The chain is built from TRBV28 and TRBJ2-1, with D perhaps matching TRBD2 (6 bases). The V end was cut by 6 bases, the J end by 0 bases, with 15 bases between. The germline CDR1 and CDR2 sequences are MDHEN and SYDVKM. The CDR3 is 16 residues long. The CDR3 DNA is TGTGCCAGCAGCCCTACTAGCACGAGCTCCTACAATGAGCAGTTCTTC. Protein product: CASSPTSTSSYNEQFF.

Of note for this clonotype: A much larger clonotype is one base distant, so this may be a read error. V and J are TRBV16 and TRBJ1-1; weak D call: TRBD1 (5 bases). V was clipped by 2 bases and J by 3 bases, with 7 bases between them. CDR3 size: 13 residues. Per germline, CDR1 KGHSY and CDR2 FQNENV. CDR3 nucleotide sequence: TGTGCCAGCAGCCAAGGGGGGTACACTGAAGCTTTCTTT. This codes for CASSQGGYTEAFF.

The chain has TRBV7-9 and TRBJ2-1, with 8 nucleotides matching TRBD1. V shed 1 base, J shed 6 bases, and the junction held 8 bases outside the gene matches. Germline V gene lookup returns CDR1 SEHNR and CDR2 FQNEAQ (reference sequence). The CDR3 covers 16 residues. The CDR3 DNA reads TGTGCCAGCAGCTTAGGCCCCCCTGGACAGGGCAATGAGCAGTTCTTC. Protein sequence: CASSLGPPGQGNEQFF.

The CDR3 here is CASSLAVSGKTQYF. The CDR3 coding sequence is TGTGCCAGCAGCTTAGCAGTGTCTGGTAAGACCCAGTACTTC. The rearrangement uses TRBV7-9 and TRBJ2-5; D is unresolved. The germline gives CDR1 SEHNR, CDR2 FQNEAQ (reference sequence). The CDR3 runs 14 residues. Deletions cut 0 bases from V and 6 bases from J, with 11 bases between.

This clonotype showed up many times. The chain has TRBV6-6 and TRBJ2-3; possible D gene TRBD2, 7 bases. The V end lost 2 bases, the J end lost 5 bases, and 23 bases lay between the germline ends. The CDR3 has 18 residues. The V gene's germline CDR1 is MNHNY and CDR2 SVGAGI (reference sequence). CDR3 bases: TGTGCCAGCAGTTACGGGGATGTGCTCGCGGGGGCGGGAGATACGCAGTATTTT. This encodes CASSYGDVLAGAGDTQYF.